This TCR beta chain was recovered during a study of identical twins. Study-wide results and limits: Twins shared beta out-of-frame sequences in excess, but this excess was weaker. Out-of-frame TCR alpha sharing in monozygotic twins exceeded recombination model predictions. Zero-insertion results could be subject to partial confounding by invariant MAIT and iNKT cells.

About this clonotype itself: Its antigen is currently unknown.

A single record per CDR3 protein comes from TCRdb applying MiXCR to the 5' RACE reads. The data hold roughly 1.6 million distinct CDR3 sequences, with about 32% observed a single time. Deletions cut 5 bases from V and 0 bases from J, with 14 bases between. Germline values: CDR1 SGHVS, CDR2 FQNEAQ. The CDR3 has 15 residues. This clonotype originated in a newborn girl in good health. Input material: cord blood. The rearrangement uses TRBV7-8 and TRBJ2-7, with D possibly being TRBD1 or TRBD2 (5 bases each). The CDR3 reads CASSQNRGASYEQYF. The DNA for the CDR3 is TGTGCCAGCAGCCAAAATAGAGGGGCCTCCTACGAGCAGTACTTC. Using reference TRBV7-8 and TRBJ2-7 for the parts outside the CDR3, the full variable domain is GAGVSQSPRYKVAKRGQDVALRCDPISGHVSLFWYQQALGQGPEFLTYFQNEAQLDKSGLPSDRFFAERPEGSVSTLKIQRTQQEDSAVYLCASSQNRGASYEQYFGPGTRLTVT.